These 21 T cell receptor beta chains came from one sample sequenced in a study of cytomegalovirus exposure and HLA in healthy donors. Vbeta (60) and Jbeta (13) primers were used in the PCR. Libraries were prepared by immunoSEQ multiplex PCR; TCRdb keeps only in-frame clonotypes and omits some of them. The sample includes about 43,000 clones, under 60% of them seen just once. Sequencing was carried out using PBMCs. The receptors were sampled from a man in his sixties in good health and CMV-seronegative.

A few counts support this clone. The rearrangement links TRBV7-2 to TRBJ2-5; TRBD2 matches at 9 bases. V lost 1 base and J lost 7; bases outside the gene matches: 16. Germline V CDR1 and CDR2: SGHTA, FQGNSA. This CDR3 comprises 18 residues. For the CDR3, the DNA is TGTGCCAGCAGCTTAGGTCATGCGGCGGGAGGGCCCTCGGGGACCCAGTACTTC. This codes for CASSLGHAAGGPSGTQYF.

The V call is TRBV7-3, the J call TRBJ2-1; TRBD1 might be the D (5 bases). Trimming removed 5 bases at V and 2 bases at J, with 13 bases between. Looked up from germline, CDR1 is SGHTA and CDR2 is FQGTGA. The CDR3 covers 15 residues. The chain's CDR3 is CASSISRATYNEQFF. CDR3 sequence (DNA): TGTGCCAGCAGCATTAGCAGGGCCACCTACAATGAGCAGTTCTTC.

The J gene is TRBJ1-2, the V gene TRBV11-2; D is ambiguous. CDR1 and CDR2 from the germline V gene are SGHAT and FQNNGV. This CDR3 has 13 amino acids. V dropped 5 bases and J dropped 8 bases, with 15 bases sitting between them. CDR3 amino acids: CASSQQQLGGYTF. The CDR3 DNA sequence: TGTGCCAGCAGCCAACAACAGTTAGGAGGCTACACCTTC.

The V call is TRBV30, the J call TRBJ1-2; D gene uncertain. CDR3 length: 10 residues. Germline CDR1 reads GTSNPN; CDR2 reads SVGIG (reference sequence). Trimming took off 4 bases at V and 5 bases at J, with 5 bases between the two ends. The CDR3 spells CAWIGYGYTF. Here the CDR3 DNA reads TGTGCCTGGATCGGGTATGGCTACACCTTC.

V gene TRBV10-3 combines with J gene TRBJ2-5; 9 nucleotides match TRBD2. Judging by the DNA end, TRBJ2-7 fits better; the J call may be wrong. Germline lookup yields CDR1 ENHRY and CDR2 SYGVKD. The CDR3 extends over 17 amino acids. The CDR3 here is CAISTIALAGSSYEQYF. Written as DNA, the CDR3 is TGTGCCATCAGCACGATAGCTCTAGCGGGGAGCTCCTACGAGCAGTACTTC.

The V gene is TRBV6-6, the J gene TRBJ2-5, with 7 bases aligning to TRBD1. V was pared by 5 bases and J by 0 bases, with 6 bases of the junction left unmatched. The germline V gene encodes CDR1 MNHNY and CDR2 SVGAGI (reference sequence). The CDR3 extends over 15 amino acids. CDR3 sequence: CASSGRQGYQETQYF. The CDR3 DNA reads TGTGCCAGCAGTGGCCGACAGGGATACCAAGAGACCCAGTACTTC.

This clone has only a few counts. The V call is TRBV27, the J call TRBJ1-2; 8 nucleotides align to TRBD1. The CDR3 sequence is 13 residues long. Per the germline V gene, CDR1 is MNHEY and CDR2 is SMNVEV (reference sequence). V was pared by 6 bases and J by 4 bases, with 4 bases of the junction left unmatched. The CDR3 is CASSRQGPYGYTF. Written as DNA, the CDR3 is TGTGCCAGCAGCCGACAGGGGCCCTATGGCTACACCTTC.

This clone occurred a few times. The genes are TRBV5-1 and TRBJ1-3; perhaps TRBD1 as D (5 bases). This CDR3 comprises 18 residues. The germline gives CDR1 SGHRS, CDR2 YFSETQ. Trimming removed 2 bases from V and 0 bases from J, with 18 bases in between. For the CDR3, the DNA is TGCGCCAGCAGCTTAGGGGCCGACCATTTGTACTCTGGAAACACCATATATTTT. Protein: CASSLGADHLYSGNTIYF.

This clone was counted between two and nine times. The rearrangement links TRBV29-1 to TRBJ1-5; D is possibly TRBD1 (6 bases). The CDR3 sequence is 13 residues long. The V end lost 7 bases, the J end lost 2 bases, and 12 bases lay between the germline ends. Germline V CDR1 and CDR2: SQVTM, ANQGSEA. CDR3 bases: TGCAGCGCCGGGCGGGGGCGCAATCAGCCCCAGCATTTT. Its protein product is CSAGRGRNQPQHF.

This clone came up a few times. J is TRBJ1-2 and V is TRBV4-1; D is unresolved. V was shortened by 0 bases and J by 5 bases, with 16 bases between the two germline ends. This CDR3 region has 16 residues. Germline values: CDR1 MGHRA, CDR2 YSYEKL. The CDR3, as DNA: TGCGCCAGCAGCCAAGATCGGGCAGCCGAGCGGTATGGCTACACCTTC. It translates to CASSQDRAAERYGYTF.

The V gene is TRBV5-4, the J gene TRBJ2-7; weak D call: TRBD2 (7 bases). Germline CDR1 SGHNT, CDR2 YYREEE (reference sequence). This CDR3 has 13 amino acids. Trimming removed 9 bases at V and 3 bases at J, with 16 bases between. CDR3 in amino acids: CATRRGGDYEQYF. Here the CDR3 DNA reads TGTGCCACCCGCAGAGGGGGGGACTACGAGCAGTACTTC.

This chain connects TRBV7-2 to TRBJ2-2; 9 bases match TRBD2. The CDR3 length is 17 residues. Per germline, CDR1 SGHTA and CDR2 FQGNSA. V gave up 1 base and J gave up 6 bases; unmatched junction bases: 9. In DNA, the CDR3 is TGTGCCAGCAGCTTAGAGGCTAGCGGGGTCGGGGCCGGGGAGCTGTTTTTT. Translation gives CASSLEASGVGAGELFF.

Only a few counts were recorded for this clone. This rearrangement joins TRBV5-4 to TRBJ2-7, with 7 bases aligning to TRBD2. With 1 base clipped from V and 3 bases from J, the junction kept 7 bases outside the gene matches. The germline V gene encodes CDR1 SGHNT and CDR2 YYREEE (reference sequence). The CDR3 is 15 amino acids. The CDR3 sequence is CASSLSASGLYEQYF. CDR3 nucleotide sequence: TGTGCCAGCAGCTTGTCGGCTAGCGGTCTCTACGAGCAGTACTTC.

The chain is built from TRBV7-9 and TRBJ2-7; 7 bases agree with TRBD1. The CDR3 runs 14 residues. Trimming took 2 bases from V and 7 from J; bases not matched to a gene: 8. The V gene's germline CDR1 is SEHNR and CDR2 FQNEAQ (reference sequence). CDR3 coding DNA: TGTGCCAGCAGCTTACAGCAGGGGGAAGAAGAGCAGTACTTC. This gives the protein CASSLQQGEEEQYF. Together with reference TRBV7-9 and TRBJ2-7, the CDR3 gives the full variable domain: DTGVSQNPRHKITKRGQNVTFRCDPISEHNRLYWYRQTLGQGPEFLTYFQNEAQLEKSRLLSDRFSAERPKGSFSTLEIQRTEQGDSAMYLCASSLQQGEEEQYFGPGTRLTVT.

This chain connects TRBV5-1 to TRBJ2-2, with no clear D. Germline loops: CDR1 SGHRS, CDR2 YFSETQ. This CDR3 is 14 amino acids long. With 0 bases removed from V and 3 bases from J, the gap between germline ends came to 6 bases. The CDR3 DNA reads TGCGCCAGCAGCTTGGACGGTTACACCGGGGAGCTGTTTTTT. Translating it yields CASSLDGYTGELFF.

The chain uses TRBV10-2 and TRBJ2-7, with D possibly being TRBD1 (6 bases). The ends were cut back, 7 bases at V and 5 bases at J, with 9 bases in the middle. This CDR3 region has 11 residues. The germline V gene has CDR1 WSHSY and CDR2 SAAADI. CDR3 in amino acids: CASKGENEQYF. CDR3 nucleotides: TGCGCCAGCAAGGGGGAGAACGAGCAGTACTTC.

This clone was recorded a few times. The V gene is TRBV5-1, the J gene TRBJ1-1; 8 bases fit TRBD1. The CDR3 runs to 15 residues. Germline lookup yields CDR1 SGHRS and CDR2 YFSETQ. After removal of 0 bases from V and 6 bases from J, the junction contained 7 bases not matched to a gene. CDR3 in DNA: TGCGCCAGCAGCTTGGGTAGGACAGGGCTCGCTGAAGCTTTCTTT. Amino acids: CASSLGRTGLAEAFF.

Points on this clone: Since the CDR3 does not end with the conserved phenylalanine or tryptophan, this likely comes from a read error. This chain uses TRBV29-1 with TRBJ2-3; 8 nucleotides match TRBD1. CDR1 is SQVTM and CDR2 is ANQGSEA in the germline V gene. The CDR3 runs 13 residues. CDR3 sequence: CSVEAVGTGTQYV. The CDR3 DNA is TGCAGCGTTGAAGCTGTCGGGACAGGTACGCAGTATGTT.

The V call is TRBV5-6, the J call TRBJ1-2; no definite D call. Germline CDR1 is SGHDT and CDR2 is YYEEEE. Deletions cut 1 base from V and 1 base from J, with 11 bases between. The CDR3 runs to 15 residues. CDR3 nucleotides: TGTGCCAGCAGCTTGTACGCCAAGCGTAACTATGGCTACACCTTC. Translation gives CASSLYAKRNYGYTF.

In this sample, this clone turned up once. The chain carries TRBV30 and TRBJ2-5, with a tentative D call TRBD2 (5 bases). This CDR3 has 12 residues. Per the germline V gene, CDR1 is GTSNPN and CDR2 is SVGIG (reference sequence). V was clipped by 2 bases and J by 4 bases, with 8 bases between them. Here the CDR3 DNA reads TGTGCCTGGAGTCGGGAAGGAGAGACCCAGTACTTC. As protein: CAWSREGETQYF.

The V gene is TRBV6-5, the J gene TRBJ2-1; 7 nucleotides agree with TRBD1. Germline V gives CDR1 MNHEY, CDR2 SVGAGI. Losses at the gene ends were 2 bases for V and 0 bases for J; bases not matched to a gene: 4. The CDR3 totals 16 residues. The CDR3 DNA reads TGTGCCAGCAGTTACGAAGGGGGCCGCTCCTACAATGAGCAGTTCTTC. It is translated as CASSYEGGRSYNEQFF.